This T cell receptor (beta chain) appears in the sequencing data of a study of Graves' ophthalmopathy and Graves' hyperthyroidism. Study-wide results and limits: The model flagged ophthalmopathy progression at roughly 64% sensitivity and under 75% specificity.

Scientists amplified the TCR beta CDR3 regions from RNA transcripts. Second-round multiplex PCR followed a first-round RT-PCR using HTBI primers. MiXCR was run by TCRdb on the multiplex PCR reads, yielding one entry per CDR3 protein. Counted here are fewer than 600,000 distinct CDR3 sequences, approximately 15% occurring once; the ten biggest clones make up approximately 9.8%. CDR1 and CDR2 from the germline V gene are ENHRY and SYGVKD. This CDR3 has 14 amino acids. The ends were cut back, 6 bases at V and 1 base at J, with 12 bases in the middle. In this sample, this clonotype turned up many times. The antigen is unknown.

The source is a woman in her thirties with Graves' ophthalmopathy. The material sequenced was blood. The chain recombines TRBV10-3 with TRBJ1-1; D not resolved. CDR3 sequence (DNA): TGTGCCATCAGCGAGACACAGAAGAACACTGAAGCTTTCTTT. This encodes CAISETQKNTEAFF.